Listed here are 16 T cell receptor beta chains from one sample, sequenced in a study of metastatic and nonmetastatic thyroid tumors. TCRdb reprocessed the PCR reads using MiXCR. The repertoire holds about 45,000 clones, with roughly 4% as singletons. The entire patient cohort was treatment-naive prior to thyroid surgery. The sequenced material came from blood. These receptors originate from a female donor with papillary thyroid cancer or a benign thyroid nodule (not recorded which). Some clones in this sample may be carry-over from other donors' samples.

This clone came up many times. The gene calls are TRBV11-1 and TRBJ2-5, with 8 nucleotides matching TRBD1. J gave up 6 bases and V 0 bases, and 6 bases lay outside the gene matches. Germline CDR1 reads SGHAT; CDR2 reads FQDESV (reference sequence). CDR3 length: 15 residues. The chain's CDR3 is CASSLAWQGAKTQYF. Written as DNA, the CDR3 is TGTGCCAGCAGCTTAGCGTGGCAGGGGGCGAAGACCCAGTACTTC.

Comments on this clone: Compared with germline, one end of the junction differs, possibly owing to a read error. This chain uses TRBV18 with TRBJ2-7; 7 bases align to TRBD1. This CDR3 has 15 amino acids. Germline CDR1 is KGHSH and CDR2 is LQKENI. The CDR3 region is CTSSPHRGLGGEQYF. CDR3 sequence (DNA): TGTACCAGCTCACCCCACAGGGGATTAGGGGGCGAGCAGTACTTC.

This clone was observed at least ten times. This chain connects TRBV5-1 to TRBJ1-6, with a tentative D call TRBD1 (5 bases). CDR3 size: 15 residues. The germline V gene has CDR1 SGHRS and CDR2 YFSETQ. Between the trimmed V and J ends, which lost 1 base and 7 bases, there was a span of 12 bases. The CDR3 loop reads CASSLSRWGNSPLHF. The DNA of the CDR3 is TGCGCCAGCAGCTTGTCTAGATGGGGGAATTCACCCCTCCACTTT.

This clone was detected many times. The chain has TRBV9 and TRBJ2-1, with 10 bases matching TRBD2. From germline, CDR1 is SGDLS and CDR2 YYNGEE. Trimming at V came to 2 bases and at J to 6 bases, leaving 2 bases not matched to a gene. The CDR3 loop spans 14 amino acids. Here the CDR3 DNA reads TGTGCCAGCAGCGTTACTAGCGGGGCCAATGAGCAGTTCTTC. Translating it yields CASSVTSGANEQFF.

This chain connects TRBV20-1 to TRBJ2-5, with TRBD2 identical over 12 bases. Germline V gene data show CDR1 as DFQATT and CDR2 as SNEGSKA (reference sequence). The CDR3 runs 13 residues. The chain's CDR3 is CIAPTSGGETQYF. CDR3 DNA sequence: TGCATTGCGCCGACTAGCGGGGGAGAGACCCAGTACTTC.

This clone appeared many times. CDR3 nucleotide sequence: TGTGCCATCAGTGAGTCGGGGACAGGGCTTATGAACACTGAAGCTTTCTTT. This gives the protein CAISESGTGLMNTEAFF. This rearrangement joins TRBV10-3 to TRBJ1-1; TRBD1 matches 9 bases. Per germline, CDR1 ENHRY and CDR2 SYGVKD. The CDR3 has 17 amino acids. V lost 0 bases, J lost 0 bases, and 5 bases stayed unmatched.

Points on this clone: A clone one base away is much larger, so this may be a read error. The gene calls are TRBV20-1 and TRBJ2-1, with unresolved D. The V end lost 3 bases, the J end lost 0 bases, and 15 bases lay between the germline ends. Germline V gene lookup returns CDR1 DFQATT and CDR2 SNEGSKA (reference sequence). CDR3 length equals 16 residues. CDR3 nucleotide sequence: TGCAGTGCTAGTGCCCCCGAGGAAATCTCCTACAATGAGCAGTTCTTC. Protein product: CSASAPEEISYNEQFF.

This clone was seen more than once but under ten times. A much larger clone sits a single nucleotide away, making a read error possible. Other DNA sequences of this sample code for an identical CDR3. The CDR3 nucleotides are TGTGCCATCAGTGAGTCGGGGCTAGGAGAGACCCAGTACTTC. Protein product: CAISESGLGETQYF. The rearrangement joins TRBV10-3 to TRBJ2-5; TRBD1 is a possible D gene (5 bases). Trimming took off 0 bases at V and 4 bases at J, with 9 bases between the two ends. Germline loops: CDR1 ENHRY, CDR2 SYGVKD. The CDR3 has 14 amino acids.

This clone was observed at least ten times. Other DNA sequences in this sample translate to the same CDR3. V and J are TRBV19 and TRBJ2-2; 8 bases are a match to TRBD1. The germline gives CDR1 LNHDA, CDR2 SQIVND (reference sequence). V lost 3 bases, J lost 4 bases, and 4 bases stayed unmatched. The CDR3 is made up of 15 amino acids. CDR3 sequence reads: CASSIAGTGTGELFF. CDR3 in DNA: TGTGCCAGTAGTATCGCTGGGACAGGCACCGGGGAGCTGTTTTTT.

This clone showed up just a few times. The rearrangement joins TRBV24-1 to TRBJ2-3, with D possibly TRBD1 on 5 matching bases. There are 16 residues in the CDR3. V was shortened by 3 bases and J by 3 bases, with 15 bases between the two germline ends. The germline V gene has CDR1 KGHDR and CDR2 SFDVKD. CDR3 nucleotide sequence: TGTGCCACCAGTGATCCCACGGCACAGGAGACAGATACGCAGTATTTT. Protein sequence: CATSDPTAQETDTQYF.

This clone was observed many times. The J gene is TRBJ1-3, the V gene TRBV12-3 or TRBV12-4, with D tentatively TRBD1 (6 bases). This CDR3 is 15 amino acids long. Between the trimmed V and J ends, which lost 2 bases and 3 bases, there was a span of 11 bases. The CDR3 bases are TGTGCCAGCAGTTTATCGGGGGCGAGTGGAAACACCATATATTTT. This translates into CASSLSGASGNTIYF.

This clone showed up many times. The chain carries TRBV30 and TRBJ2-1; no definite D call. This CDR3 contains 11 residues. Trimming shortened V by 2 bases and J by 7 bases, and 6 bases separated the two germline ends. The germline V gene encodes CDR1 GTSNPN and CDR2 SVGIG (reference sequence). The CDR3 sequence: CAWSPSNEQFF. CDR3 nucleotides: TGTGCCTGGAGTCCCTCTAATGAGCAGTTCTTC.

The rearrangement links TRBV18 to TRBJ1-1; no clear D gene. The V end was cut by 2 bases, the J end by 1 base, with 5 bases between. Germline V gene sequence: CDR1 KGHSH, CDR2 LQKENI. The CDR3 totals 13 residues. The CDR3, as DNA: TGTGCCAGCTCACCAGTTGAGAACACTGAAGCTTTCTTT. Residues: CASSPVENTEAFF.

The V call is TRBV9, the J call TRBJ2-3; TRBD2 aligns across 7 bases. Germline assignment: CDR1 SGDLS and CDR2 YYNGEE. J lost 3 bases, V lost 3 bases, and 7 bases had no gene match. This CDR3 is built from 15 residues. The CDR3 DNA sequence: TGTGCCAGCAGCGGCCGGGACTACGGAACAGATACGCAGTATTTT. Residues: CASSGRDYGTDTQYF. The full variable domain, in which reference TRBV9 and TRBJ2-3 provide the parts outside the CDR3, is DSGVTQTPKHLITATGQRVTLRCSPRSGDLSVYWYQQSLDQGLQFLIQYYNGEERAKGNILERFSAQQFPDLHSELNLSSLELGDSALYFCASSGRDYGTDTQYFGPGTRLTVL.

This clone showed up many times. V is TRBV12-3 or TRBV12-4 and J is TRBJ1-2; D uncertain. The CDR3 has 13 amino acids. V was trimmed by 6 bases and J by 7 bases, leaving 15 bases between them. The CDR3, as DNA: TGTGCCAGCAGGTTAAGTTGGGGTAGTGGCTACACCTTC. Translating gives CASRLSWGSGYTF.

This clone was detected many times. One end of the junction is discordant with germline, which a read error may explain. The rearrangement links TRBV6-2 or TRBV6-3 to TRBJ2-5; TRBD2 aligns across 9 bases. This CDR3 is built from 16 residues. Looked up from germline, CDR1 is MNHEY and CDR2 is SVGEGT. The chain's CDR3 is CASSARFSGSRKTQCF. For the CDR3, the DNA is TGTGCCAGCAGTGCCCGGTTTAGCGGGAGTAGGAAGACCCAGTGCTTC.